This T cell receptor (beta chain) was obtained from a study of cytomegalovirus exposure and HLA in healthy donors. With 60 Vbeta and 13 Jbeta primers, the PCR was carried out. Using immunoSEQ multiplex PCR, the repertoire was profiled, and TCRdb retains in-frame clones only, with some absent. Counted here are about 120,000 clones, 83% occurring once; the ten biggest clones make up approximately 3.8%. This CDR3 spans 16 amino acids. V shed 4 bases and J 4 bases; nucleotides not matched to a gene: 7. CDR1 is GTSNPN and CDR2 is SVGIG in the germline V gene (reference sequence). Sample: PBMCs. The TCR sequence derives from a woman in her thirties or forties in good health and CMV-seropositive. This sequence joins TRBV30 and TRBJ2-3; 14 bases fit TRBD2. CDR3 sequence: CAWNPGLAGVADTQYF. The CDR3 nucleotides read TGTGCCTGGAATCCGGGACTAGCGGGAGTGGCAGATACGCAGTATTTT.